A single sample gave rise to the 3 T cell receptor beta chains below, sequenced in a study of blood T cell repertoires in COVID-19. The assay was immunoSEQ multiplex PCR, and TCRdb's table has in-frame clones only and misses some. The sample shows 50,000 to 75,000 clones, more than 75% of them seen only once. Sequenced input: peripheral blood. The receptors shown here come from a man between 60 and 70 years old with acute or convalescent COVID-19.

This chain links TRBV11-3 with TRBJ2-2; D might be TRBD2 (6 bases). Germline lookup yields CDR1 SGHNT and CDR2 YENEEA. Deletions cut 5 bases from V and 0 bases from J, with 10 bases between. This CDR3 is built from 15 residues. CDR3 protein: CASSALAANTGELFF. For the CDR3, the DNA is TGTGCCAGCAGCGCACTAGCAGCGAACACCGGGGAGCTGTTTTTT.

The chain recombines TRBV5-6 with TRBJ2-7, with TRBD2 as a possible D gene (6 bases). Trimming took 2 bases from V and 5 from J, leaving 23 bases between them. The CDR3 is 17 residues long. Per the germline V gene, CDR1 is SGHDT and CDR2 is YYEEEE. The CDR3 nucleotides read TGTGCCAGCAGCTTAGGGACTCTGATTGTACTGCGGGACGAGCAGTACTTC. Translation: CASSLGTLIVLRDEQYF.

The gene calls are TRBV28 and TRBJ2-5; D is perhaps TRBD1 (7 bases). This CDR3 has 15 amino acids. V was clipped by 4 bases and J by 2 bases, with 14 bases between them. CDR1 and CDR2 from the germline V gene are MDHEN and SYDVKM. The CDR3 loop reads CASSSRQGLQETQYF. CDR3 nucleotide sequence: TGTGCCAGCAGTTCCCGACAGGGACTGCAAGAGACCCAGTACTTC. Full variable domain (missing parts from reference TRBV28 and TRBJ2-5): DVKVTQSSRYLVKRTGEKVFLECVQDMDHENMFWYRQDPGLGLRLIYFSYDVKMKEKGDIPEGYSVSREKKERFSLILESASTNQTSMYLCASSSRQGLQETQYFGPGTRLLVL.